This record looks at one T cell receptor beta chain sequence and its context. The V gene end was trimmed by 6 bases and the J gene end by 0 bases; junction bases not matched to a gene: 5. The germline V gene encodes CDR1 MDHEN and CDR2 SYDVKM. The CDR3 is made up of 16 amino acids. Assay used: immunoSEQ multiplex PCR; TCRdb lists only in-frame clones, some missing. Among about 140,000 clones listed, about four fifths were seen once. The sample comes from a study of blood T cell repertoires in COVID-19. The source of this sequence is a woman aged 50 to 60 with acute COVID-19. Sequencing was done on a sample of PBMCs or T cells enriched from blood (not recorded which). The chain joins TRBV28 to TRBJ2-1; 10 bases agree with TRBD2. CDR3 in amino acids: CASRPGLAVSYNEQFF. CDR3 sequence (DNA): TGTGCCAGCAGACCCGGACTAGCGGTCTCCTACAATGAGCAGTTCTTC.